This T cell receptor (beta chain) comes out of a study of vaccination and CD4 T cells after COVID-19. As for the study in general: Some control cultures received a CEFX pool, which served as the positive control. Others received an HIV-1 Nef pool or no peptide. Overall study results and limits: A median of approximately 90% of reactive clones, in convalescent patients, became evident only post-vaccination.

The CDR3 contains 15 residues. The germline CDR1 and CDR2 sequences are SGHNT and YENEEA. After removal of 0 bases from V and 5 bases from J, the junction contained 5 bases not matched to a gene. To note about this clonotype: Its matching antigen is unknown.

Treatment described: approximately 10-day PBMC culture with coronavirus spike peptide pools or control peptides (ViraFEST assay). The Oncomine TCR Beta short-read assay was applied to DNA of cultured CD4+ T cells. In this case, cultured CD4+ T cells provided the extracted genomic DNA. TCRdb re-called the PCR reads with MiXCR, one entry per CDR3 protein. The sample shows some 16,000 distinct CDR3 sequences, under 60% of them seen only once. The sequence was collected from a human donor who had recovered from COVID-19. Sequences were obtained from CD4+ T cells from blood, cultured in vitro. The chain links TRBV11-3 to TRBJ2-5, with TRBD1 matching 8 bases. CDR3 sequence reads: CASSLDPGGLETQYF. The DNA of the CDR3 is TGTGCCAGCAGCTTAGATCCAGGGGGCTTGGAGACCCAGTACTTC.